This TCR beta chain is from a study of PD-1 blockade in mismatch repair-deficient tumors (TCRdb year 2017). In the study overall: Between September 2013 and 2016, the trial enrolled 86 consecutive patients with 11 to 13 types of mismatch repair-deficient cancer, all of whom had received prior treatment and were progressing. Tumor-associated T cell clones in the peripheral blood of patients responding to PD-1 blockade were tracked using deep sequencing of TCR CDR3 regions.

For each enrolled patient, mismatch repair deficiency was established using either polymerase chain reaction or immunohistochemistry. TCR sequencing was carried out for a few patients who responded to pembrolizumab therapy. The phase II trial prospectively tested pembrolizumab PD-1 blockade in advanced mismatch repair-deficient cancers regardless of tissue of origin. Peripheral blood T cell samples were serially collected before and at multiple times after PD-1 blockade was started. The timing of each blood sample was reported as weeks after the first dose of pembrolizumab. Reading from cysteine to phenylalanine, the CDR3 counts 13 amino acids. The retained sequence is limited to the CDR3, 39 bases, with the frame set at the first base. Between the V and J ends, shortened by 1 base and 5 bases respectively, the junction contains 9 bases. CDR1 and CDR2 (SGHVS, FQNEAQ) derive from the germline V gene.

Remarks on this clone: Its antigen is still unknown. Nothing much larger sits one base from this clone, and base qualities are not available.

To prepare the library, the immunoSEQ multiplex PCR assay was applied. Held by TCRdb, this immuneACCESS table contains in-frame sequences only and omits some clones. Under half of the omission traces to an unresolved V gene where checked; the cause of the rest is unknown. The sample data list approximately 110,000 clones, and about 74% of these were observed just once. The ten largest clonotypes hold roughly 4.5% of the sample. Broad study findings and their caveats: Tumor-resident clones, often undetectable in blood before treatment, expanded rapidly after pembrolizumab and then contracted, generally before radiologic responses.

In this chain, TRBV7-8 is recombined with TRBJ2-7, with the D gene too uncertain to name. This material consisted of peripheral blood, taken about 13 months after starting pembrolizumab. The clonotype comes from an adult with mismatch repair-deficient cancer. The sequenced DNA is TGTGCCAGCAGCTTAGAGTTAAACAACGAGCAGTACTTC. Its translation is CASSLELNNEQYF.